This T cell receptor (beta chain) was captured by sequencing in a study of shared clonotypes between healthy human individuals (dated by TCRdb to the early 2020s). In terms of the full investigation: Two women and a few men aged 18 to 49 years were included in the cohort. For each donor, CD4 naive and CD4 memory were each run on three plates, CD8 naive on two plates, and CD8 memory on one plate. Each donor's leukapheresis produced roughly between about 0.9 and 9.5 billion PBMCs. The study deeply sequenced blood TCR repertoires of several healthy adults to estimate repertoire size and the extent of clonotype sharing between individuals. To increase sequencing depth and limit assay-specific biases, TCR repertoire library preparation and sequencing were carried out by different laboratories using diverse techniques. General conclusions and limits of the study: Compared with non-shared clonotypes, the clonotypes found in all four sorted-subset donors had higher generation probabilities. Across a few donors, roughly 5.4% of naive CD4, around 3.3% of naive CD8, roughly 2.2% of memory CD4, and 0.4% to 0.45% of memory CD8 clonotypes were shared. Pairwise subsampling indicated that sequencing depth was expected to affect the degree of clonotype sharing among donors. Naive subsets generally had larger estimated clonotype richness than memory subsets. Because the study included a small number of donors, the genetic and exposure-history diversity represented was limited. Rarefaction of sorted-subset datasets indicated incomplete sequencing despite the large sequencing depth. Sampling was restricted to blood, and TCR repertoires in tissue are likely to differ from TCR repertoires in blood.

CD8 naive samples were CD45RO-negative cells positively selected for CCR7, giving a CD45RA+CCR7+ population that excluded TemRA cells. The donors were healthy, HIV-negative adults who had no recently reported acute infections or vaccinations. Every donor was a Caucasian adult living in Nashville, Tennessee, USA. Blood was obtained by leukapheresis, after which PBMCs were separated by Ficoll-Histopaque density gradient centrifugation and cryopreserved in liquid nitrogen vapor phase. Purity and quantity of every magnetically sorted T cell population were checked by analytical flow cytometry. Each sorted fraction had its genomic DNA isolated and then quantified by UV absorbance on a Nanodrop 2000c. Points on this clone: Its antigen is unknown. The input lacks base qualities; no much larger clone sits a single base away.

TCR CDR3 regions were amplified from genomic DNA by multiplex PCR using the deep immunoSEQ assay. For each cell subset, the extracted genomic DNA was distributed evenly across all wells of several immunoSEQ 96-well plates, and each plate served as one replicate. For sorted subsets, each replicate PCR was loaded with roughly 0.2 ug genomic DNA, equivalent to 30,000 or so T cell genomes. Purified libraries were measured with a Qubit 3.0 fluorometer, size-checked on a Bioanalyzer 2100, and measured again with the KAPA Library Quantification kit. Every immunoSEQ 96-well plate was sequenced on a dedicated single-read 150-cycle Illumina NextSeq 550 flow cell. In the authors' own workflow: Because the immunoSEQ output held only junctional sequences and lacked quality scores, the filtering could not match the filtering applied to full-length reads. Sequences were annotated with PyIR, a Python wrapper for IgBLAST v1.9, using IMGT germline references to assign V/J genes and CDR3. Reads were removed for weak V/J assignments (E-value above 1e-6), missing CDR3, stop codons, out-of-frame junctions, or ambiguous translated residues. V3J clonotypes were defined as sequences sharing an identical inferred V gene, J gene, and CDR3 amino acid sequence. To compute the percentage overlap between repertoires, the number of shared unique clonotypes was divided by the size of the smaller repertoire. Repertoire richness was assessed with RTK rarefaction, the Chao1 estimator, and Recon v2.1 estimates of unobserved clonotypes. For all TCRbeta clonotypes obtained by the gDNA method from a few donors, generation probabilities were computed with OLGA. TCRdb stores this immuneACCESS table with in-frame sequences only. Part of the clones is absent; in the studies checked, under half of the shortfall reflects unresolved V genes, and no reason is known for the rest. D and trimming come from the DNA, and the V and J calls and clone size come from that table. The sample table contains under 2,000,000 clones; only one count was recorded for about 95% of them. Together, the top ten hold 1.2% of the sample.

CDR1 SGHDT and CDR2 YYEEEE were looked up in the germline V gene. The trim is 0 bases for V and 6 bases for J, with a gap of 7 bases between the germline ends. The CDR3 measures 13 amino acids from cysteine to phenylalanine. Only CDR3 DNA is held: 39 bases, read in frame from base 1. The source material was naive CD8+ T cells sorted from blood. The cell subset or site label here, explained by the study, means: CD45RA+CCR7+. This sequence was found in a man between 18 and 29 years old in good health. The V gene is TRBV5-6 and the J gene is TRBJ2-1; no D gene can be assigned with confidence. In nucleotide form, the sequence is TGTGCCAGCAGCTTGGGGGGTTTCAATGAGCAGTTCTTC. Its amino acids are CASSLGGFNEQFF. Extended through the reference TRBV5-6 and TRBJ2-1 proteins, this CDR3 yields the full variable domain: DAGVTQSPTHLIKTRGQQVTLRCSPKSGHDTVSWYQQALGQGPQFIFQYYEEEERQRGNFPDRFSGHQFPNYSSELNVNALLLGDSALYLCASSLGGFNEQFFGPGTRLTVL.